The present T cell receptor beta chain was sequenced within a study of OX40 agonist ivuxolimab in advanced cancers. Across the whole study: Patients were treated with intravenous ivuxolimab, dosed at 0.01 to 10 mg/kg and infused every 2 weeks. People in dose escalation had one of these cancers: hepatocellular carcinoma, melanoma, renal cell or head and neck cancer.

Germline V CDR1 and CDR2: SGHRS, YFSETQ. Trimming removed 0 bases from V and 7 bases from J, with 14 bases in between. The CDR3 loop spans 16 amino acids. The repertoire was sequenced with immunoSEQ multiplex PCR; TCRdb's copy has only in-frame clones and lacks some. The table includes more than 50,000 clones, around 90% detected once. As regards this clone: What it binds is not known.

The study, taken as a whole, reports: Partial responders dosed at 0.1-3.0 mg/kg displayed clonal expansion ranking among the lowest. On average, a greater number of expanded clones characterised CD8+ T cells relative to CD4+.

The sequencing used CD4+ or CD8+ T cells sorted from blood, collected in a trial of the OX40 agonist ivuxolimab. The TCR was taken from an adult with an advanced solid tumor such as melanoma, head and neck, liver or kidney cancer. V gene TRBV5-1 combines with J gene TRBJ1-6; tentatively, D is TRBD1 (5 bases). In DNA form, the CDR3 reads TGCGCCAGCAGCTTGGCCGGACAAGTCGACAATTCACCCCTCCACTTT. Its protein is CASSLAGQVDNSPLHF.